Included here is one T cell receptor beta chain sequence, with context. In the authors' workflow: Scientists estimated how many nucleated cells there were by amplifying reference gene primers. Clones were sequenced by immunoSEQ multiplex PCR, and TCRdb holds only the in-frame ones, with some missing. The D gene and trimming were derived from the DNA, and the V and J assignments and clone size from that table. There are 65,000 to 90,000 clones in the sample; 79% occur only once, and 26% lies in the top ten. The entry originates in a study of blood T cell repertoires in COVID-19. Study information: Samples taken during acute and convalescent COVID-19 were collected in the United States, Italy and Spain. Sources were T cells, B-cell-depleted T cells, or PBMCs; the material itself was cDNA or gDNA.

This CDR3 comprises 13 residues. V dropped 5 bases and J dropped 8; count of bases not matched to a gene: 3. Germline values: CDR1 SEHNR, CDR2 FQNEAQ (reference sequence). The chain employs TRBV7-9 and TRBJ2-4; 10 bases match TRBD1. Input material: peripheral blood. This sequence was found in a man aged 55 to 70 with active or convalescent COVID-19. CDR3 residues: CASSLGTGDIQYF. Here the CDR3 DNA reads TGTGCCAGCAGCCTAGGGACAGGGGACATTCAGTACTTC.